This TCR beta chain came from a study of blood T cell repertoires in COVID-19. The protocol was immunoSEQ multiplex PCR, while the TCRdb copy is restricted to in-frame clones and leaves out a portion. The data show fewer than 250,000 clones, with around 84% seen just once and 3.2% held by the top ten. In assigning cohorts, the study relied on participant-reported clinical history. Recovered participants had two consecutive negative NP/OP PCR tests, healthcare professional clearance, or symptom resolution. The V end lost 1 base, the J end lost 6 bases, and 14 bases lay between the germline ends. CDR3 length: 15 amino acids. CDR1 SGHTA and CDR2 FQGTGA come from the germline V gene.

This receptor was taken from a woman aged 30 to 39 who had recovered from COVID-19. The chain links TRBV7-3 to TRBJ2-3, with D possibly being TRBD2 (6 bases). The specimen sequenced was PBMCs or T cells enriched from blood (not recorded which). The CDR3 nucleotides are TGTGCCAGCAGCTTAAACGGGAGAAGTTGGGATACGCAGTATTTT. Encoded protein: CASSLNGRSWDTQYF.